The 5 T cell receptor beta chains listed next were all sequenced from one sample in a study of T cell responses to AZD1222 COVID-19 vaccine. Repertoires were generated with immunoSEQ multiplex PCR, while TCRdb's copy carries only in-frame clones and drops some. This repertoire shows around 140,000 clones, roughly 90% found once; its top ten account for 1.5% to 2%. Source: peripheral blood, taken 28 days after the second AZD1222 dose. These receptors were collected from an adult who received the AZD1222 COVID-19 vaccine.

For the CDR3, the DNA is TGTGCCATCAAGGGGGGCCTAGTAACAGATACGCAGTATTTT. Protein product: CAIKGGLVTDTQYF. The chain has TRBV5-4 and TRBJ2-3; D possibly matches TRBD1 or TRBD2 (6 bases each). Trimming left V 9 bases short and J 3 bases short, with 17 bases between. Germline V gene lookup returns CDR1 SGHNT and CDR2 YYREEE (reference sequence). The CDR3 has 14 residues.

The V and J genes are TRBV7-6 and TRBJ1-2; D is perhaps TRBD1 (5 bases). Trimming took off 5 bases at V and 3 bases at J, with 16 bases between the two ends. The germline V gene has CDR1 SGHVS and CDR2 FNYEAQ. This CDR3 comprises 15 residues. The CDR3 DNA reads TGTGCCAGCAGCCCCGCGGGAGGGGAAGACTATGGCTACACCTTC. Its protein product is CASSPAGGEDYGYTF.

The rearrangement joins TRBV19 to TRBJ1-1; 8 bases line up with TRBD1. The germline V gene has CDR1 LNHDA and CDR2 SQIVND (reference sequence). J lost 0 bases, V lost 7 bases, and 4 bases had no gene match. CDR3 size: 14 residues. The CDR3 DNA follows: TGTGCCAGTACCCAGGGGGCCGTGAACACTGAAGCTTTCTTT. Translation gives CASTQGAVNTEAFF.

The rearrangement links TRBV5-1 to TRBJ1-3; unclear D gene. Germline CDR1 SGHRS, CDR2 YFSETQ. Trimming left V 2 bases short and J 2 bases short, with 5 bases between. The CDR3 covers 13 residues. This CDR3 is CASSFGPGNTIYF. Written as DNA, the CDR3 is TGCGCCAGCAGCTTCGGACCTGGAAACACCATATATTTT.

This chain links TRBV28 with TRBJ1-1; the D is unclear. The CDR3 runs to 15 residues. Germline lookup yields CDR1 MDHEN and CDR2 SYDVKM. V lost 3 bases and J lost 0, with 11 bases in between. CDR3 sequence (DNA): TGTGCCAGCAGTTTTGGGCAGGCCATGAACACTGAAGCTTTCTTT. Its translation: CASSFGQAMNTEAFF.